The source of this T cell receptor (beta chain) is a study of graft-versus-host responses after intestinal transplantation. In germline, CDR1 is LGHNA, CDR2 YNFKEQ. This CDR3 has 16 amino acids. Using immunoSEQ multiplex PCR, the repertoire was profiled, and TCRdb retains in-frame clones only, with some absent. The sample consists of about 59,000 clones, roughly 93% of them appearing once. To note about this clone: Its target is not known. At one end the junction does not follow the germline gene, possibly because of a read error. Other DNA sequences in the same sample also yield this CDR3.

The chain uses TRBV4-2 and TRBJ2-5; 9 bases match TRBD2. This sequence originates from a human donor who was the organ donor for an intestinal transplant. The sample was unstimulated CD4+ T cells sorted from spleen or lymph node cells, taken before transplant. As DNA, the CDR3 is TGTGCCAGCAGTCAAGGTCCGGGACTAGCACAAGAGACCCAGTACTTC. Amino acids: CASSQGPGLAQETQYF.